The T cell receptor (beta chain) described here comes from a study of cytomegalovirus exposure and HLA in healthy donors. The PCR contained 60 Vbeta and 13 Jbeta primers. Some clones are missing from TCRdb's copy, which holds only in-frame ones; the method was immunoSEQ multiplex PCR. The sample holds about 140,000 clones. CDR3 length equals 15 residues. Germline V gene data show CDR1 as MNHEY and CDR2 as SVGAGI. V dropped 2 bases and J dropped 2; count of bases not matched to a gene: 3. The chain is built from TRBV6-5 and TRBJ2-5; 9 bases are a match to TRBD2. The sequenced sample was PBMCs. This TCR was recovered from a male donor in good health and CMV-seronegative. DNA of the CDR3: TGTGCCAGCAGTTACCTAGCGGGACTTCAAGAGACCCAGTACTTC. It is translated as CASSYLAGLQETQYF.